This T cell receptor beta chain was identified in a study of blood T cell repertoires in COVID-19. Study at large: There were acute and convalescent COVID-19 samples, and they came from the United States, Italy and Spain. PBMCs, B-cell-depleted T cells, or T cells provided the cDNA or gDNA that made up the material.

The CDR3 spans 15 residues. V gave up 2 bases and J gave up 2 bases; unmatched junction bases: 1. The germline V gene has CDR1 LNHDA and CDR2 SQIVND (reference sequence). This clone was detected only a few times. As handled by the study authors: Researchers report that nucleated cell counts were estimated from reference gene primer amplification. The assay was immunoSEQ multiplex PCR, and TCRdb's table has in-frame clones only and misses some. That table supplies the V and J calls and clone size; D and trimming were determined from the DNA. The sample shows 250,000 or so clones, roughly nine tenths of them seen only once.

The V gene is TRBV19, the J gene TRBJ2-1, with 9 bases that match TRBD2. Sequencing input: peripheral blood. This sequence originates from a woman aged 40 to 49 who had recovered from COVID-19. The CDR3 DNA reads as TGTGCCAGTAGTATACGCGGGGGGGCCTACAATGAGCAGTTCTTC. Amino acid sequence: CASSIRGGAYNEQFF.